The 12 T cell receptor beta chains given below trace back to one sample, sequenced in a study of blood T cells in healthy people across ages. Combining a sample-barcoded 5' primer with a J-beta primer mix, a second PCR ran for roughly 7 to 11 cycles. A single record per CDR3 protein comes from TCRdb applying MiXCR to the 5' RACE reads. The table shows about 1,400,000 distinct CDR3 sequences, with around 59% occurring only once. Sequencing was done on a sample of blood. Receptors originate from a man aged 18 to 30 in good health.

The rearrangement links TRBV27 to TRBJ1-1; D gene unclear. Germline lookup yields CDR1 MNHEY and CDR2 SMNVEV (reference sequence). This CDR3 comprises 13 residues. The ends were cut back, 0 bases at V and 5 bases at J, with 7 bases in the middle. This CDR3 is CASSLSLVTEAFF. The CDR3 region has the DNA TGTGCCAGCAGTTTATCATTGGTTACTGAAGCTTTCTTT.

The CDR3 coding sequence is TGTGCCAGCAGTTTAGATGAATGGGAGCAGTTCTTC. As protein: CASSLDEWEQFF. This chain joins TRBV12-3 or TRBV12-4 and TRBJ2-1; D unclear. The CDR3 is 12 amino acids. Trimming shortened V by 1 base and J by 10 bases, and 8 bases separated the two germline ends.

This clonotype was picked up one time. This rearrangement joins TRBV18 to TRBJ2-4; weak D call: TRBD1 (6 bases). The V end was cut by 1 base, the J end by 8 bases, with 12 bases between. The CDR3 loop spans 14 amino acids. Germline assignment: CDR1 KGHSH and CDR2 LQKENI. The DNA of the CDR3 is TGTGCCAGCTCACCACGGACAGCCCCGTACATTCAGTACTTC. Its translation is CASSPRTAPYIQYF.

The chain joins TRBV3-1 to TRBJ2-7; D gene unclear. Germline assignment: CDR1 LGHDT and CDR2 YNNKEL (reference sequence). The CDR3 length is 16 residues. Trimming left V 4 bases short and J 5 bases short, with 21 bases between. CDR3 protein: CASSPRRSQNLDEQYF. Written as DNA, the CDR3 is TGTGCCAGCAGCCCAAGAAGGAGCCAGAACCTAGACGAGCAGTACTTC.

This chain joins TRBV2 and TRBJ1-2, with D unclear. Germline CDR1 is SNHLY and CDR2 is FYNNEI. V was pared by 7 bases and J by 1 base, with 13 bases between. The CDR3 covers 14 residues. This chain's CDR3 is CASNTRTGNYGYTF. CDR3 DNA sequence: TGTGCCAGCAATACCCGGACGGGTAACTATGGCTACACCTTC.

This clonotype appeared a single time. V is TRBV20-1 and J is TRBJ1-2, with no clear D. Trimming pared 3 bases from V and 4 bases from J, leaving 9 bases between. Germline V gene lookup returns CDR1 DFQATT and CDR2 SNEGSKA (reference sequence). The CDR3 has 12 residues. CDR3 DNA: TGCAGTGCTAGTAGTACAGCCTATGGCTACACCTTC. It translates to CSASSTAYGYTF.

This chain connects TRBV30 to TRBJ1-2; D is ambiguous. This CDR3 is 12 amino acids long. Germline values: CDR1 GTSNPN, CDR2 SVGIG (reference sequence). Trimming took 4 bases from V and 10 from J, leaving 16 bases between them. In DNA form, the CDR3 reads TGTGCCTGGACGGAGAGTGGCCCAAACTACACCTTC. Encoded protein: CAWTESGPNYTF.

This sequence joins TRBV7-2 and TRBJ2-4; 7 bases match TRBD1. The DNA matches TRBJ2-5 better at its end, which makes the J call doubtful. The germline V gene has CDR1 SGHTA and CDR2 FQGNSA. The CDR3 contains 14 residues. Here the CDR3 reads CASSLTGSKETQYF. CDR3 nucleotides: TGTGCCAGCAGCTTGACAGGGAGCAAGGAGACCCAGTACTTC.

The chain employs TRBV6-6 and TRBJ2-1; the D gene is possibly TRBD1 (5 bases). The V end was cut by 2 bases, the J end by 0 bases, with 11 bases between. CDR1 is MNHNY and CDR2 is SVGAGI in the germline V gene (reference sequence). The CDR3 runs 16 residues. The CDR3 DNA is TGTGCCAGCAGTTACAGTCCAGGGCTCTCCTACAATGAGCAGTTCTTC. This codes for CASSYSPGLSYNEQFF.

The chain joins TRBV20-1 to TRBJ2-7; TRBD2 is a possible D gene (6 bases). Judging by the DNA end, TRBJ2-5 fits better; the J call may be wrong. The CDR3 totals 16 residues. Germline lookup yields CDR1 DFQATT and CDR2 SNEGSKA (reference sequence). In DNA, the CDR3 is TGCAGTGCTAGAGATTTGGTGGTAGCGGAACCCGGGACCCAGTACTTC. Its protein is CSARDLVVAEPGTQYF.

The V gene is TRBV6-2 or TRBV6-3, the J gene TRBJ2-1; 7 nucleotides line up with TRBD1. Germline assignment: CDR1 MNHEY and CDR2 SVGEGT. This CDR3 is 13 amino acids long. After removal of 6 bases from V and 4 bases from J, the junction contained 3 bases not matched to a gene. CDR3 DNA sequence: TGTGCCAGCAGGACGGACAGGTACAATGAGCAGTTCTTC. It translates to CASRTDRYNEQFF.

This clonotype was counted between two and nine times. V usage is TRBV28 and J usage is TRBJ2-5, with 9 bases aligning to TRBD2. The length of the CDR3 is 16 residues. V was clipped by 6 bases and J by 0 bases; unmatched bases: 8. Germline CDR1 and CDR2: MDHEN and SYDVKM. In nucleotides, the CDR3 is TGTGCCAGCAGCTTCGGGCTAGCGGGGTACCAAGAGACCCAGTACTTC. Translated, it gives CASSFGLAGYQETQYF.